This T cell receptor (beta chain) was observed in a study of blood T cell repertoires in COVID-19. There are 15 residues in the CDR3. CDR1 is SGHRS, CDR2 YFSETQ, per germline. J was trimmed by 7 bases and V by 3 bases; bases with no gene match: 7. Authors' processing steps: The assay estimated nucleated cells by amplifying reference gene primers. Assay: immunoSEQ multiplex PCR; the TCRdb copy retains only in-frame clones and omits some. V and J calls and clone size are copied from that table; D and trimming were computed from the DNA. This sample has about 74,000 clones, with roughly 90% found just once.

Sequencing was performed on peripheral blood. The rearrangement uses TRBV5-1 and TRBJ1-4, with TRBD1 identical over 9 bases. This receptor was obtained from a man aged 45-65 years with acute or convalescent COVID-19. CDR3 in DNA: TGCGCCAGCAGCTGGGTGACAGGGGGAGGTGAAAAACTGTTTTTT. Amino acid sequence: CASSWVTGGGEKLFF.